The rows below give T cell receptor beta chains drawn from one sample of a study of CD8 T cells in ankylosing spondylitis. TCRdb independently ran MiXCR on the 5' RACE reads; one entry per CDR3 protein. The sample includes 250,000 or so distinct CDR3 sequences, 20% to 30% of them seen just once. The sample comprised blood, either unsorted or a sorted T cell fraction (not recorded which). The receptors originated from a male donor with ankylosing spondylitis or in good health (not recorded which). Each CDR3 is given with its conserved first and last residue. D genes are given only for firm matches. Size tells how often a clone was seen (once, few, many) or the class of an expanded clone, and some rows leave it out.

D: TRBD2
V: TRBV20-1
J: TRBJ2-3
size: .
DNA: TGCAGTGCTAGAGATGGTAGCGGGGCTCCAGATACGCAGTATTTT
CDR3: CSARDGSGAPDTQYF

D: .
V: TRBV6-5
J: TRBJ2-7
size: few
DNA: TGTGCCAGCAGTTACTCTTCGGGGGCCGACGAGCAGTACTTC
CDR3: CASSYSSGADEQYF

D: .
V: TRBV7-3
J: TRBJ2-1
size: many
DNA: TGTGCCAGCAGCCTAACGGACGGTTACAATGAGCAGTTCTTC
CDR3: CASSLTDGYNEQFF

D: .
V: TRBV6-5
J: TRBJ1-2
size: .
DNA: TGTGCCAGCAGTTACCCGGGCAGACCTGGCTACACCTTC
CDR3: CASSYPGRPGYTF

D: TRBD2
V: TRBV12-3/TRBV12-4
J: TRBJ2-3
size: .
DNA: TGTGCCAGCAGGGGACTAGCGGGGGGGTTAGGTACGCAGTATTTT
CDR3: CASRGLAGGLGTQYF

D: TRBD1
V: TRBV15
J: TRBJ2-3
size: .
DNA: TGTGCCACCAGCAGAGATGACAGGGGGACAGATACGCAGTATTTT
CDR3: CATSRDDRGTDTQYF

D: .
V: TRBV5-1
J: TRBJ1-1
size: .
DNA: TGCGCCAGCAGGTCCCTGGGATTGAACACTGAAGCTTTCTTT
CDR3: CASRSLGLNTEAFF

D: .
V: TRBV29-1
J: TRBJ2-1
size: few
DNA: TGCAGCGTTGTAAGCCGCAATGAGCAGTTCTTC
CDR3: CSVVSRNEQFF

D: TRBD1
V: TRBV6-1
J: TRBJ2-2
size: .
DNA: TGTGCCAGCAGGACTCCAGGGGGCTCCGCGAACACCGGGGAGCTGTTTTTT
CDR3: CASRTPGGSANTGELFF

D: .
V: TRBV24-1
J: TRBJ2-3
size: few
DNA: TGTGCCACCAGTGATTTTGACTCCACAGATACGCAGTATTTT
CDR3: CATSDFDSTDTQYF

D: .
V: TRBV20-1
J: TRBJ1-1
size: many
DNA: TGCAGTGCTAGGAACCGGGCGAACACTGAAGCTTTCTTT
CDR3: CSARNRANTEAFF

D: .
V: TRBV29-1
J: TRBJ2-3
size: few
DNA: TGCAGCCCTCCGACTCCCTTACTTCAGGAAGATACGCAGTATTTT
CDR3: CSPPTPLLQEDTQYF

D: TRBD1
V: TRBV10-3
J: TRBJ1-1
size: many
DNA: TGTGCCATCAGGGGACAGGGGGCGAACACTGAAGCTTTCTTT
CDR3: CAIRGQGANTEAFF

D: .
V: TRBV25-1
J: TRBJ2-5
size: .
DNA: TGTGCCAGCAGTGGAGTGACCCAGTACTTC
CDR3: CASSGVTQYF

D: .
V: TRBV5-1
J: TRBJ1-1
size: .
DNA: TGCGCCAGCACCTCAGGAGCCCTGAACACTGAAGCTTTCTTT
CDR3: CASTSGALNTEAFF

D: TRBD2
V: TRBV5-1
J: TRBJ2-1
size: few
DNA: TGCGCCAGCAGCGGTAGCGGGCGCTCCTACAATGAGCAGTTCTTC
CDR3: CASSGSGRSYNEQFF

D: TRBD2
V: TRBV10-3
J: TRBJ2-7
size: .
DNA: TGTGCCATCAGTGAGGCCGCGGGACTAGCGGCGACCTACGAGCAGTACTTC
CDR3: CAISEAAGLAATYEQYF

D: TRBD2
V: TRBV6-5
J: TRBJ2-7
size: .
DNA: TGTGCCAGCAGTTCGGGGGGGGGATGGAGCTCCTACGAGCAGTACTTC
CDR3: CASSSGGGWSSYEQYF

D: .
V: TRBV20-1
J: TRBJ1-4
size: .
DNA: TGCAGTGCCCTAGACACGGGTGAAAAACTGTTTTTT
CDR3: CSALDTGEKLFF

D: .
V: TRBV12-3/TRBV12-4
J: TRBJ2-7
size: many
DNA: TGTGCCAGCAGTACCAGGACGGTGGGGTACGAGCAGTACTTC
CDR3: CASSTRTVGYEQYF

D: TRBD2
V: TRBV13
J: TRBJ2-1
size: .
DNA: TGTGCCAGCAGCTTAGTGGCGGGGGGGTGGGGTGAGCAGTTCTTC
CDR3: CASSLVAGGWGEQFF

D: .
V: TRBV24-1
J: TRBJ2-5
size: .
DNA: TGTGCCACCAGTGACCCTGCGAGGGGACAAGAGACCCAGTACTTC
CDR3: CATSDPARGQETQYF

D: TRBD1
V: TRBV12-3/TRBV12-4
J: TRBJ2-2
size: .
DNA: TGTGCCAGCAGTACAGGGGTTATGAACACCGGGGAGCTGTTTTTT
CDR3: CASSTGVMNTGELFF

D: .
V: TRBV7-9
J: TRBJ2-7
size: many
DNA: TGTGCCAGCAGCTCGGGACGGCCTTCATACGAGCAGTACTTC
CDR3: CASSSGRPSYEQYF

D: TRBD1
V: TRBV27
J: TRBJ2-2
size: few
DNA: TGTGCCAGCAGTTCAACTCGGACAGGGGCGGCCGGGGAGCTGTTTTTT
CDR3: CASSSTRTGAAGELFF

D: TRBD1
V: TRBV29-1
J: TRBJ2-3
size: many
DNA: TGCAGCGGGACCCGACAGGGGGGGAGCACAGATACGCAGTATTTT
CDR3: CSGTRQGGSTDTQYF

D: .
V: TRBV5-6
J: TRBJ2-5
size: many
DNA: TGTGCCAGCAGCTTGACGGTAAAAGAGACCCAGTACTTC
CDR3: CASSLTVKETQYF

D: .
V: TRBV5-5
J: TRBJ2-1
size: many
DNA: TGTGCCAGCAGCTTGTCGGGGCTGGGGAACAATGAGCAGTTCTTC
CDR3: CASSLSGLGNNEQFF

D: .
V: TRBV5-5
J: TRBJ2-2
size: .
DNA: TGTGCCAGCAGCGGCGGGGGCAGGGGAGGCACCGGGGAGCTGTTTTTT
CDR3: CASSGGGRGGTGELFF

D: TRBD2
V: TRBV7-8
J: TRBJ2-7
size: few
DNA: TGTGCCAGCAGCTTAGCTTTCGGGGGGCGGGGGGTCTCCTACGAGCAGTACTTC
CDR3: CASSLAFGGRGVSYEQYF

D: .
V: TRBV12-3/TRBV12-4
J: TRBJ1-6
size: .
DNA: TGTGCCAGCAGCTTGACAGCAAATTCACCCCTCCACTTT
CDR3: CASSLTANSPLHF

D: .
V: TRBV21-1
J: TRBJ2-2
size: many
DNA: TGTGCCAGCAGCAAAGGTTGGAGGGGGCGTACCGGGGAGCTGTTTTTT
CDR3: CASSKGWRGRTGELFF

D: TRBD1
V: TRBV20-1
J: TRBJ1-1
size: many
DNA: TGCAGTGCTAGTAGACCAGGGACAGGGCCCTACACTGAAGCTTTCTTT
CDR3: CSASRPGTGPYTEAFF

D: .
V: TRBV20-1
J: TRBJ1-2
size: many
DNA: TGCAGTGCTATTTCTGGGGATAACTATGGCTACACCTTC
CDR3: CSAISGDNYGYTF

D: TRBD1
V: TRBV11-2
J: TRBJ2-3
size: .
DNA: TGTGCCAGCGCAAGGGGGCAGAAAGGGATCACAGATACGCAGTATTTT
CDR3: CASARGQKGITDTQYF

D: TRBD2
V: TRBV24-1
J: TRBJ2-1
size: .
DNA: TGTGCCACCAGGTCTAGCGGGGGGCTAAACTACAATGAGCAGTTCTTC
CDR3: CATRSSGGLNYNEQFF

D: .
V: TRBV27
J: TRBJ2-3
size: .
DNA: TGTGCCAGCAGTTTATCGTGGCAGACTTACACAGATACGCAGTATTTT
CDR3: CASSLSWQTYTDTQYF

D: TRBD2
V: TRBV24-1
J: TRBJ2-3
size: many
DNA: TGTGCCACCAGTGATCAGGGAGGGGCGGGGGGCCGGGATACGCAGTATTTT
CDR3: CATSDQGGAGGRDTQYF

D: TRBD2
V: TRBV25-1
J: TRBJ2-1
size: many
DNA: TGTGCCAGCAGCACTAGCGGTCCCTACAATGAGCAGTTCTTC
CDR3: CASSTSGPYNEQFF

D: .
V: TRBV20-1
J: TRBJ2-7
size: few
DNA: TGCAGTGTTCCGGGACTCCTGACCTACGAGCAGTACTTC
CDR3: CSVPGLLTYEQYF

D: .
V: TRBV24-1
J: TRBJ2-1
size: few
DNA: TGTGCCACCAGTGATGGGACACCAACCCACAATGAGCAGTTCTTC
CDR3: CATSDGTPTHNEQFF

D: TRBD2
V: TRBV10-3
J: TRBJ2-5
size: .
DNA: TGTGCCATCAGTGACTCCCCCGGAATGGGGGGGGAAGAGACCCAGTACTTC
CDR3: CAISDSPGMGGEETQYF

D: TRBD2
V: TRBV5-1
J: TRBJ2-1
size: .
DNA: TGCGCCAGCATCGTAGCGGGACACAATGAGCAGTTCTTC
CDR3: CASIVAGHNEQFF